These 18 T cell receptor beta chains were sequenced from one sample in a study of CD8+CD57+ T cells in acquired aplastic anemia. Using genomic DNA as the template, TCR beta VDJ and CDR3 profiling was carried out. From the reads, TCRdb called clonotypes with MiXCR, one entry per CDR3 protein. The sample lists 400,000 to 600,000 distinct CDR3 sequences, around 30% seen once, with nearly 0.85% in the top ten. By flow cytometry, patients selected for sequencing had shown an expansion of CD8+CD57+ cells. The sequenced material came from sorted CD4+, CD8+, or CD8+CD57+ T cells (not recorded which) from PBMCs. These receptors originate from a human donor with aplastic anemia.

On this clonotype: A single base separates this from a much larger clone, so it may be a read error. V usage is TRBV7-6 and J usage is TRBJ2-7; D is possibly TRBD1 or TRBD2 (5 bases each). Germline V gene lookup returns CDR1 SGHVS and CDR2 FNYEAQ. The CDR3 is 14 residues long. The V end was cut by 3 bases, the J end by 2 bases, with 11 bases between. This chain's CDR3 is CASSFSGSTYEQYF. The CDR3 DNA reads TGTGCCAGCAGCTTCTCAGGGAGTACCTACGAGCAGTACTTC.

The chain recombines TRBV20-1 with TRBJ2-7; perhaps TRBD2 as D (7 bases). The J call is uncertain, as TRBJ2-1 better fits the DNA end. This CDR3 comprises 13 residues. Germline values: CDR1 DFQATT, CDR2 SNEGSKA (reference sequence). In DNA form, the CDR3 reads TGCAGTCCCCGGGGGAGGGGGAGAAATGAGCAGTTCTTC. Protein product: CSPRGRGRNEQFF.

V usage is TRBV7-2 and J usage is TRBJ2-1, with D possibly being TRBD2 (5 bases). Per germline, CDR1 SGHTA and CDR2 FQGNSA. V lost 2 bases to trimming and J lost 13 bases, with 9 bases between them. The CDR3 contains 11 residues. The CDR3, as DNA: TGTGCCAGCAGCTTAACCGGGAACCAGTTCTTC. Translated, it gives CASSLTGNQFF.

The rearrangement joins TRBV6-5 to TRBJ2-3, with D hard to call. The CDR3 contains 13 residues. Germline V lookup: CDR1 MNHEY, CDR2 SVGAGI. V was clipped by 4 bases and J by 6 bases, with 11 bases between them. The CDR3 loop reads CASSLPAPDTQYF. The CDR3 nucleotides are TGTGCCAGCAGTTTGCCGGCCCCGGATACGCAGTATTTT.

The chain couples TRBV2 to TRBJ2-1, with D possibly being TRBD2 (5 bases). The CDR3 runs 13 residues. The ends were cut back, 8 bases at V and 5 bases at J, with 13 bases in the middle. The germline V gene encodes CDR1 SNHLY and CDR2 FYNNEI. The CDR3, as DNA: TGTGCCAGCCTCGTCGGGATCCACAATGAGCAGTTCTTC. Its translation is CASLVGIHNEQFF.

There are a few counts of this clonotype. The chain recombines TRBV5-1 with TRBJ1-2; D might be TRBD1 (5 bases). V was pared by 0 bases and J by 5 bases, with 17 bases between. The CDR3 is 16 amino acids. The germline gives CDR1 SGHRS, CDR2 YFSETQ. The CDR3, as DNA: TGCGCCAGCAGCTTGGAATTGGACATCGGTCCTTATGGCTACACCTTC. This translates into CASSLELDIGPYGYTF.

Worth noting for this clonotype: No DNA is shown, since the ends of the CDR3 on it are uncertain; the CDR3 is the one TCRdb lists. This chain uses TRBV2 with TRBJ2-3. Ends included, the CDR3 has 13 residues. Germline CDR1 is SNHLY and CDR2 is FYNNEI. CDR3 residues: CASSTSVGDTQYF.

This clonotype was seen more than once but under ten times. The chain has TRBV11-2 and TRBJ2-7, with 9 positions matching TRBD1. Trimming at V came to 7 bases and at J to 2 bases, leaving 12 bases not matched to a gene. CDR1 and CDR2 (germline): SGHAT, FQNNGV. The CDR3 has 16 residues. CDR3 residues: CASNKNRTGDTYEQYF. DNA for the CDR3: TGTGCCAGCAATAAGAACCGGACAGGGGATACCTACGAGCAGTACTTC.

This clonotype was picked up a small number of times. The chain carries TRBV19 and TRBJ1-5, with D unclear. The CDR3 consists of 13 residues. V shed 6 bases and J shed 3 bases, with 9 bases lying between them. Germline values: CDR1 LNHDA, CDR2 SQIVND (reference sequence). The chain's CDR3 is CASRNTDNQPQHF. The CDR3, as DNA: TGTGCCAGTAGGAACACGGACAATCAGCCCCAGCATTTT.

The table lists this clonotype with a few counts. The chain is built from TRBV4-3 and TRBJ2-7; the D gene is possibly TRBD2 (6 bases). The CDR3 extends over 14 amino acids. The germline CDR1 and CDR2 sequences are LGHNA and YSLEER. The V and J ends lost 11 bases and 4 bases respectively, with 21 bases between them. The chain's CDR3 is CAGEGGTSPYEQYF. The CDR3 DNA is TGCGCCGGAGAGGGCGGGACGAGCCCTTACGAGCAGTACTTC.

This clonotype was counted a few times. J is TRBJ2-3 and V is TRBV6-1, with D perhaps assigned TRBD1 or TRBD2 (5 bases each). This CDR3 region has 14 residues. Germline V gene data show CDR1 as MNHNS and CDR2 as SASEGT. V was shortened by 6 bases and J by 4 bases, with 14 bases between the two germline ends. This chain's CDR3 is CASRDWGGADTQYF. In DNA form, the CDR3 reads TGTGCCAGCAGGGACTGGGGCGGAGCAGATACGCAGTATTTT.

About this clonotype: A much larger clonotype is one base distant, so this may be a read error. The chain links TRBV29-1 to TRBJ2-6; D possibly corresponds to TRBD1 (5 bases). V lost 3 bases and J lost 3, with 9 bases in between. Germline V gene sequence: CDR1 SQVTM, CDR2 ANQGSEA. The CDR3 extends over 14 amino acids. The CDR3 here is CSVDQGYGANVLTF. CDR3 in DNA: TGCAGCGTTGACCAGGGTTATGGGGCCAACGTCCTGACTTTC.

This clonotype was seen ten or more times. The V and J genes are TRBV24-1 and TRBJ1-5; tentatively, D is TRBD1 (5 bases). Trimming cost V 8 bases and J 5 bases, with 9 bases left between them. Germline loops: CDR1 KGHDR, CDR2 SFDVKD. This CDR3 has 12 residues. Here the CDR3 DNA reads TGTGCCACCATTTTCAGGGATCAGCCCCAGCATTTT. This encodes CATIFRDQPQHF.

This sequence joins TRBV5-3 and TRBJ1-2, with D perhaps TRBD1 (6 bases). TRBV5-3 qualifies as an ORF whose function is uncertain. CDR3 size: 12 residues. The germline V and J ends were trimmed by 10 bases and 6 bases, with 16 bases remaining between them. CDR3 bases: TGTGCCGCCAAAACAGGGTTCGATGGCTACACCTTC. Protein sequence: CAAKTGFDGYTF.

The CDR3 spells CASSIGAGGLYEQYF. In nucleotides, the CDR3 is TGTGCCAGTAGTATAGGGGCAGGGGGGCTTTACGAGCAGTACTTC. The chain uses TRBV19 and TRBJ2-7; D might be TRBD1 (7 bases). This CDR3 is 15 amino acids long. CDR1 is LNHDA and CDR2 is SQIVND in the germline V gene (reference sequence). The ends were cut back, 1 base at V and 4 bases at J, with 14 bases in the middle. Drawing the rest from reference TRBV19 and TRBJ2-7, the complete variable domain is DGGITQSPKYLFRKEGQNVTLSCEQNLNHDAMYWYRQDPGQGLRLIYYSQIVNDFQKGDIAEGYSVSREKKESFPLTVTSAQKNPTAFYLCASSIGAGGLYEQYFGPGTRLTVT.

This clonotype has at least ten counts. CDR3 sequence reads: CASSEFDGYTF. CDR3 nucleotides: TGTGCCAGCAGTGAGTTTGATGGCTACACCTTC. This chain connects TRBV2 to TRBJ1-2; no reliable D call. The germline V and J ends were trimmed by 3 bases and 6 bases, with 5 bases remaining between them. Germline-derived CDR1 and CDR2 are SNHLY and FYNNEI. The CDR3 extends over 11 amino acids.

The V call is TRBV24-1, the J call TRBJ1-2; D uncertain. The germline V gene has CDR1 KGHDR and CDR2 SFDVKD. Trimming cost V 11 bases and J 7 bases, with 16 bases left between them. There are 12 residues in the CDR3. CDR3 region: CASSPGEGGYTF. The CDR3 DNA reads as TGTGCCAGCTCACCCGGTGAGGGTGGCTACACCTTC.

This clonotype appeared many times. This chain links TRBV10-3 with TRBJ2-7, with D possibly being TRBD1 or TRBD2 (5 bases each). V lost 2 bases and J lost 1, with 9 bases in between. CDR1 is ENHRY and CDR2 is SYGVKD in the germline V gene. The CDR3 is 14 amino acids. CDR3 coding DNA: TGTGCCATCAGTGAGAAGGGACCTTCCTACGAGCAGTACTTC. It encodes CAISEKGPSYEQYF.